Listed here is a single TCR beta chain. The target antigen is unknown. With the Oncomine TCR Beta short-read assay, DNA from cultured CD4+ T cells was sequenced. From CD4+ T cells that had been cultured, genomic DNA was extracted. Using its own MiXCR run on the PCR reads, TCRdb lists one record per CDR3 protein. The repertoire holds about 23,000 distinct CDR3 sequences, with 67% as singletons. The data were obtained in a study of vaccination and CD4 T cells after COVID-19. Whole-study context: The post-COVID samples were taken a median roughly 94 days after diagnosis, anywhere from 35 to 161. The peptides that stimulated the cells were overlapping spike peptides from SARS-CoV-2, HCoV-NL63, HCoV-OC43 and HCoV-229E.

Germline values: CDR1 LNHNV, CDR2 YYDKDF (reference sequence). V dropped 5 bases and J dropped 2; count of bases not matched to a gene: 4. The CDR3 length is 14 residues. Indicated treatment: 10-day PBMC culture with coronavirus spike peptide pools or control peptides (ViraFEST assay). In the ViraFEST assay, peptide-pool expansion preceded TCR sequencing of expanded clonotypes. This specimen consisted of CD4+ T cells from blood, cultured in vitro, obtained after SARS-CoV-2 vaccination. The clonotype was recovered from a human donor who received a COVID-19 vaccine. The J gene is TRBJ2-7, the V gene TRBV15, with 9 bases lining up with TRBD1. As DNA, the CDR3 is TGTGCCACCAGCGTGCGACAGGGGGCCTACGAGCAGTACTTC. Translated: CATSVRQGAYEQYF.